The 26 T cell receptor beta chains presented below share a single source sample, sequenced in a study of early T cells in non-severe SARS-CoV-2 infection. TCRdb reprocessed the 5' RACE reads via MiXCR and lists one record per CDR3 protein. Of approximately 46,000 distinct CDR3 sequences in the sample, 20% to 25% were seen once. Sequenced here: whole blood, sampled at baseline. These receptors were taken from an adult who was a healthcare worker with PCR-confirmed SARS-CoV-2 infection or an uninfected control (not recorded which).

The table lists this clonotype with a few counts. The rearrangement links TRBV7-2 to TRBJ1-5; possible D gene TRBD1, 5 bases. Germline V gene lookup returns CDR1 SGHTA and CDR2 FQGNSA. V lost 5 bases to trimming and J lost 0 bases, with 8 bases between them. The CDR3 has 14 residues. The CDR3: CASSRQYSNQPQHF. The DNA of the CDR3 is TGTGCCAGCAGCCGACAGTATAGCAATCAGCCCCAGCATTTT.

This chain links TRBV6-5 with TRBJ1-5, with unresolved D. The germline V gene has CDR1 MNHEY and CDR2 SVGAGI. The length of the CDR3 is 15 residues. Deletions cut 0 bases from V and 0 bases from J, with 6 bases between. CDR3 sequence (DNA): TGTGCCAGCAGTTACTCATGGAATAGCAATCAGCCCCAGCATTTT. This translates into CASSYSWNSNQPQHF.

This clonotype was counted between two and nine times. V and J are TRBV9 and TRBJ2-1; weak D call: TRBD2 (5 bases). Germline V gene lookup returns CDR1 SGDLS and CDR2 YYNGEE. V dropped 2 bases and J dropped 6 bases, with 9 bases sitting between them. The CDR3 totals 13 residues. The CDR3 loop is CASSVREINEQFF. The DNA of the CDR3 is TGTGCCAGCAGCGTGAGGGAGATCAATGAGCAGTTCTTC.

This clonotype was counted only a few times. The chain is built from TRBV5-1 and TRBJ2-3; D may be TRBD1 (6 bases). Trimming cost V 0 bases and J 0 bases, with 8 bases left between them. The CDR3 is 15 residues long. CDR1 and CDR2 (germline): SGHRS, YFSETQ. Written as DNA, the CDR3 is TGCGCCAGCAGCTTGGGGACAGTTAGCACAGATACGCAGTATTTT. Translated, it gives CASSLGTVSTDTQYF.

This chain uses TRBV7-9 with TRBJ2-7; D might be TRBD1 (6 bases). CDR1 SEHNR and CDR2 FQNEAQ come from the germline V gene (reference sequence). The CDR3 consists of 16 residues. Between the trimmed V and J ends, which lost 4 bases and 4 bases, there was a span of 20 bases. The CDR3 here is CASSSLRGKELYEQYF. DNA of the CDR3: TGTGCCAGCAGCTCCCTCAGGGGAAAGGAATTGTACGAGCAGTACTTC.

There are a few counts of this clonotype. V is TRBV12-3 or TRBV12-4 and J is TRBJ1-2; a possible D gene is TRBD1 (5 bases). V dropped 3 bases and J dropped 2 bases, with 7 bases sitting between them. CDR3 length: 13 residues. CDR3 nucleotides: TGTGCCAGCAGTTTTGAGGGGAACTATGGCTACACCTTC. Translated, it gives CASSFEGNYGYTF.

The CDR3 DNA reads TGTGCCAGCTCGCCCGACTCCCGCGAGCAGTACTTC. Encoded protein: CASSPDSREQYF. The gene calls are TRBV18 and TRBJ2-7; no firm D call. CDR1 is KGHSH, CDR2 LQKENI, per germline. The CDR3 has 12 residues. The V end lost 6 bases, the J end lost 6 bases, and 12 bases lay between the germline ends.

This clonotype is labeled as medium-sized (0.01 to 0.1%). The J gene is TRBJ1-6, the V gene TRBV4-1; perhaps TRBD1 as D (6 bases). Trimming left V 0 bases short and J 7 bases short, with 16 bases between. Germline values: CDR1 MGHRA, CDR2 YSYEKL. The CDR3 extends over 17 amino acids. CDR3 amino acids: CASSQDRQGSKNSPLHF. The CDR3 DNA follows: TGCGCCAGCAGCCAAGATCGGCAGGGGTCAAAAAATTCACCCCTCCACTTT.

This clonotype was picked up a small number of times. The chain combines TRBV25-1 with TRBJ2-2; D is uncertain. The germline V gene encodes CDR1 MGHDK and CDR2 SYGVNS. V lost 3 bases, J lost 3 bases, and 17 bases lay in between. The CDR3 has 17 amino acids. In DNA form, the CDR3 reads TGTGCCAGCAGTGATCGGAGCCGGCCACCATACACCGGGGAGCTGTTTTTT. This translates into CASSDRSRPPYTGELFF.

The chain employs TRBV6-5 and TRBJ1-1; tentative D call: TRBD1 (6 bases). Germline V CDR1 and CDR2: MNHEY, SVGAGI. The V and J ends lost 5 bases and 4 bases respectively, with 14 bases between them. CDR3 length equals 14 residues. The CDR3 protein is CASSNRAGGTEAFF. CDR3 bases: TGTGCCAGCAGTAACAGGGCCGGAGGCACTGAAGCTTTCTTT.

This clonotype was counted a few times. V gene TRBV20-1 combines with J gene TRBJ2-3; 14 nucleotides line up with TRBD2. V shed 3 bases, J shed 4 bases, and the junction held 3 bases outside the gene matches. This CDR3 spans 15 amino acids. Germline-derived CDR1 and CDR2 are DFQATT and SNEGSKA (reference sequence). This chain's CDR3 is CSARGLAGVADTQYF. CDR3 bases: TGCAGTGCTAGGGGACTAGCGGGGGTGGCAGATACGCAGTATTTT.

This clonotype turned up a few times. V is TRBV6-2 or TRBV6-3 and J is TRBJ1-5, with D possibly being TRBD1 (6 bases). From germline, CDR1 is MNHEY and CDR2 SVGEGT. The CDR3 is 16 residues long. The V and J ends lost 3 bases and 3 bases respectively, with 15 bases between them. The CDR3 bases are TGTGCCAGCAGTTATCCCGAGGGGGTATCCAATCAGCCCCAGCATTTT. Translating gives CASSYPEGVSNQPQHF.

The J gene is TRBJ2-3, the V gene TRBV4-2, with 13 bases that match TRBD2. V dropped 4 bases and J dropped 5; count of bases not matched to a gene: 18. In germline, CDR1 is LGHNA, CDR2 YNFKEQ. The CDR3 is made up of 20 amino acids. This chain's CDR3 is CASSLVLGLAGSSHVDTQYF. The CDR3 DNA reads TGTGCCAGCAGCCTCGTCCTGGGACTAGCGGGGTCAAGTCATGTAGATACGCAGTATTTT.

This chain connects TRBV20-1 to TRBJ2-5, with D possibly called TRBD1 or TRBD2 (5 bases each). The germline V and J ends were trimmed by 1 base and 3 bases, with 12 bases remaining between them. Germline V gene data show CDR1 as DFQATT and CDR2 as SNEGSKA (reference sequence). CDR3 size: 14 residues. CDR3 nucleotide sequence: TGCAGTGCTAGAGGCAGGGAGCACGAAGAGACCCAGTACTTC. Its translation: CSARGREHEETQYF.

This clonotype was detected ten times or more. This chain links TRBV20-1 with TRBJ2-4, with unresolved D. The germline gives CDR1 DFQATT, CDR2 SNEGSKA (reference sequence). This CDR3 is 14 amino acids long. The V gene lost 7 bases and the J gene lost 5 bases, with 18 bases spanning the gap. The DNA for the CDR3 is TGCAGTGTTCCGAACCAACAAAATCAAAACATTCAGTACTTC. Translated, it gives CSVPNQQNQNIQYF.

The CDR3 sequence: CASSYRDRDNEQFF. CDR3 DNA: TGTGCCAGCAGTTATAGGGACAGAGACAATGAGCAGTTCTTC. The J gene is TRBJ2-1, the V gene TRBV6-9; 7 bases line up with TRBD1. Per germline, CDR1 MNHGY and CDR2 SVAAGI. This CDR3 has 14 residues. V lost 2 bases, J lost 5 bases, and 3 bases stayed unmatched.

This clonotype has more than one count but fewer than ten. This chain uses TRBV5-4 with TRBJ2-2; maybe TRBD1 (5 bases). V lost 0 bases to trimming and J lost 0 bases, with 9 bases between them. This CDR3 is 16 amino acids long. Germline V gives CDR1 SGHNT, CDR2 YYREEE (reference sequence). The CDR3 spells CASSLAQGTNTGELFF. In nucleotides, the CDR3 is TGTGCCAGCAGCTTGGCCCAGGGAACGAACACCGGGGAGCTGTTTTTT.

The CDR3 reads CASGTSGGADTQYF. The CDR3 region has the DNA TGTGCCAGCGGCACTAGCGGGGGGGCCGATACGCAGTATTTT. The chain is built from TRBV6-1 and TRBJ2-3; 13 positions match TRBD2. V was clipped by 8 bases and J by 6 bases; unmatched bases: 5. This CDR3 is built from 14 residues. The germline CDR1 and CDR2 sequences are MNHNS and SASEGT.

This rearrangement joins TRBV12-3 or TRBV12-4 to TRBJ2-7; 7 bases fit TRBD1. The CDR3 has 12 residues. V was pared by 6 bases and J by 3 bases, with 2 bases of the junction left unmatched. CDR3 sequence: CASRWDSYEQYF. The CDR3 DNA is TGTGCCAGCAGGTGGGACAGCTACGAGCAGTACTTC.

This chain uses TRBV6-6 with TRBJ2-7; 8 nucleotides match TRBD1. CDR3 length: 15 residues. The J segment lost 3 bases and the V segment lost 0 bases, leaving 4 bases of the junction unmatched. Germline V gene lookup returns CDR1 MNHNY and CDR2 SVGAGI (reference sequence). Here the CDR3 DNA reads TGTGCCAGCAGTTACTCCATAGGACAGGGCTACGAGCAGTACTTC. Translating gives CASSYSIGQGYEQYF.

This chain's CDR3 is CSANPPGAGDQETQYF. In nucleotides, the CDR3 is TGCAGTGCTAACCCCCCAGGAGCGGGGGATCAAGAGACCCAGTACTTC. The chain uses TRBV20-1 and TRBJ2-5; 8 bases are a match to TRBD2. Per germline, CDR1 DFQATT and CDR2 SNEGSKA (reference sequence). The CDR3 loop spans 16 amino acids. After removal of 4 bases from V and 2 bases from J, the junction contained 12 bases not matched to a gene.

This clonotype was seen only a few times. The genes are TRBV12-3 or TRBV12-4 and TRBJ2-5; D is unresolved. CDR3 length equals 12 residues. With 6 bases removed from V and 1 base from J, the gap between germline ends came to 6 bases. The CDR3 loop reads CASSYVQETQYF. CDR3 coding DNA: TGTGCCAGCAGCTACGTCCAAGAGACCCAGTACTTC.

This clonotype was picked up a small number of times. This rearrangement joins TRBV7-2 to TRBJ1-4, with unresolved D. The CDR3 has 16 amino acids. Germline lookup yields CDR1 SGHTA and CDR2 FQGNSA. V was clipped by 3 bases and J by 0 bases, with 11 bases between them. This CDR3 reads CASSFNHRATNEKLFF. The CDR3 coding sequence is TGTGCCAGCAGCTTTAACCACCGAGCAACTAATGAAAAACTGTTTTTT.

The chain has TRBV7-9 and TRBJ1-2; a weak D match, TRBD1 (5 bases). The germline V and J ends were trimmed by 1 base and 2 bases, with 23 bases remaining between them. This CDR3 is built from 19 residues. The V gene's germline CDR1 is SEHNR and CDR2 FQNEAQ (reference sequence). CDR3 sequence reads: CASSLGGQRRNPLNYGYTF. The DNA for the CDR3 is TGTGCCAGCAGCTTAGGGGGCCAGAGGCGGAACCCACTGAACTATGGCTACACCTTC.

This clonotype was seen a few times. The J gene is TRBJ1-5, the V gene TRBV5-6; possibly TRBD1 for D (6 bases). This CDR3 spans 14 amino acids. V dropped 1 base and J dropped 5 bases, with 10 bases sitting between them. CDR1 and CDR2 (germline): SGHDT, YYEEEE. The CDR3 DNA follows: TGTGCCAGCAGCTTGATGGACAGATATCAGCCCCAGCATTTT. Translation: CASSLMDRYQPQHF.

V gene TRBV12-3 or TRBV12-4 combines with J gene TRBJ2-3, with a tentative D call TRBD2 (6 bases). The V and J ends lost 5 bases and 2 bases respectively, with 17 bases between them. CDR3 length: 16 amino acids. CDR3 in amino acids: CASSPHGAGVTDTQYF. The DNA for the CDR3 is TGTGCCAGCAGTCCCCACGGAGCGGGCGTCACAGATACGCAGTATTTT.